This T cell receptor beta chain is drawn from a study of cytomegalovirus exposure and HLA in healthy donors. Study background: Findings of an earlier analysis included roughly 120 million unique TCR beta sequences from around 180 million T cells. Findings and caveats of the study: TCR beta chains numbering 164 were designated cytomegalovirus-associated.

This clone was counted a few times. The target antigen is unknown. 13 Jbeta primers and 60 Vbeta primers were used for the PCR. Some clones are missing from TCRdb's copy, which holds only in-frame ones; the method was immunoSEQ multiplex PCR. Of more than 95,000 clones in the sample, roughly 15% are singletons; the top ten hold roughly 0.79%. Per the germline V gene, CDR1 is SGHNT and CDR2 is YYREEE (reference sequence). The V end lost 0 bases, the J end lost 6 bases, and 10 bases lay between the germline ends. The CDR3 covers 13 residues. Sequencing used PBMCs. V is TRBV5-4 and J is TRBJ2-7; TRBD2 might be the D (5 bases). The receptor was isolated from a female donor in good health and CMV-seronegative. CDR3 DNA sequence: TGTGCCAGCAGCTTGGGTCTAGAGGGCGAGCAGTACTTC. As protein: CASSLGLEGEQYF.